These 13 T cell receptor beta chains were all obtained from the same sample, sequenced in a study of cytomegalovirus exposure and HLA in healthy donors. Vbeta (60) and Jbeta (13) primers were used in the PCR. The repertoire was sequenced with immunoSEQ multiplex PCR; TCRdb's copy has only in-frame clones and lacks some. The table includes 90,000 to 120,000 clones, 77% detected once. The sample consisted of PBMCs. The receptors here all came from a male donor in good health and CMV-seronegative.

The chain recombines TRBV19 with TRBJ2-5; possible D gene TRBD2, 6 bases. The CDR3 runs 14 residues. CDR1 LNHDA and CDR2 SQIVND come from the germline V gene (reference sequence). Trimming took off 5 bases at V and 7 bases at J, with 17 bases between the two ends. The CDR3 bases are TGTGCCAGTAGTCCCGACGGGACTTCGGGGACCCAGTACTTC. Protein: CASSPDGTSGTQYF.

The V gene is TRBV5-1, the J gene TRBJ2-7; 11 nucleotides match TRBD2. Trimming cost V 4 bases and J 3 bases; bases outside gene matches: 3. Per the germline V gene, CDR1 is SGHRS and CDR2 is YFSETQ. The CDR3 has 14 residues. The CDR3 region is CASSPGTSGYEQYF. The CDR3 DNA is TGCGCCAGCAGCCCGGGGACTAGCGGCTACGAGCAGTACTTC.

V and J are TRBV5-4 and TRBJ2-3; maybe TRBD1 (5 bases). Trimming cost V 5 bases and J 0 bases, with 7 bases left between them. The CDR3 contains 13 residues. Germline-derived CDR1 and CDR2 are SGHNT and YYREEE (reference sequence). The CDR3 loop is CASRQGSTDTQYF. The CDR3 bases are TGTGCCAGCAGGCAGGGTAGCACAGATACGCAGTATTTT.

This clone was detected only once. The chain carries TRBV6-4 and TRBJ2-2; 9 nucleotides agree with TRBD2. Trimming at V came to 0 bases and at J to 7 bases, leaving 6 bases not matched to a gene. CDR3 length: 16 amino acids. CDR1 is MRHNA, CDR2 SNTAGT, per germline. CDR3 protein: CASSDSGGRAVGELFF. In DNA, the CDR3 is TGTGCCAGCAGTGACTCTGGCGGGAGGGCAGTCGGGGAGCTGTTTTTT.

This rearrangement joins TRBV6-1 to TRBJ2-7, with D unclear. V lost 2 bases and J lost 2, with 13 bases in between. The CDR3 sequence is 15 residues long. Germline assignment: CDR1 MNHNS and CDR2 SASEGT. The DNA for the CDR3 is TGTGCCAGCAGTGAAAGCCTTAGCCTAACCTACGAGCAGTACTTC. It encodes CASSESLSLTYEQYF.

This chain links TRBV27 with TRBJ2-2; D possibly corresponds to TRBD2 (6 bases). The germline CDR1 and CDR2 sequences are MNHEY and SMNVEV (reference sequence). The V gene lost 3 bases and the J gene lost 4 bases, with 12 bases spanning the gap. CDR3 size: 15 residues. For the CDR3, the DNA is TGTGCCAGCAGTTTGGTCGGGAGCAGCACCGGGGAGCTGTTTTTT. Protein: CASSLVGSSTGELFF.

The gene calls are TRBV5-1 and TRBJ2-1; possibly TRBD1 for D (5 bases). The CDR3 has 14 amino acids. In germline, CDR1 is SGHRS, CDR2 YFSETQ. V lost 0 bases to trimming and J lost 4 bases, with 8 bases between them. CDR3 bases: TGCGCCAGCAGCTTGGGGCAGGGATACAATGAGCAGTTCTTC. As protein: CASSLGQGYNEQFF. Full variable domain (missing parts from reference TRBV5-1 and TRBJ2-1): KAGVTQTPRYLIKTRGQQVTLSCSPISGHRSVSWYQQTPGQGLQFLFEYFSETQRNKGNFPGRFSGRQFSNSRSEMNVSTLELGDSALYLCASSLGQGYNEQFFGPGTRLTVL.

CDR3 sequence (DNA): TGCGCCAGCAGTTCGACAGCTTACACTGAAGCTTTCTTT. Protein product: CASSSTAYTEAFF. The chain combines TRBV5-1 with TRBJ1-1; TRBD1 might be the D (5 bases). Germline loops: CDR1 SGHRS, CDR2 YFSETQ. This CDR3 is built from 13 residues. With 5 bases removed from V and 3 bases from J, the gap between germline ends came to 11 bases.

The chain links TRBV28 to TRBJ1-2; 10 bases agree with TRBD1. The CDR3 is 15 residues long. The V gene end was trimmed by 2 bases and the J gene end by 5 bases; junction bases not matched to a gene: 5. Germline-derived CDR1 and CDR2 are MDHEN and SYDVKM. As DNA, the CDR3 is TGTGCCAGCAGTTTAGGGACAGGGGTCACGTATGGCTACACCTTC. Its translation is CASSLGTGVTYGYTF.

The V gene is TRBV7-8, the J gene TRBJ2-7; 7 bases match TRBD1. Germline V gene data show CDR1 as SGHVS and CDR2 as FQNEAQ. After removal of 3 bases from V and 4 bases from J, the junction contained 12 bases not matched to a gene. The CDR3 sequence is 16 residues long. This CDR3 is CASSLRPGQPYYEQYF. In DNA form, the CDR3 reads TGTGCCAGCAGCTTGCGCCCGGGACAGCCGTATTACGAGCAGTACTTC.

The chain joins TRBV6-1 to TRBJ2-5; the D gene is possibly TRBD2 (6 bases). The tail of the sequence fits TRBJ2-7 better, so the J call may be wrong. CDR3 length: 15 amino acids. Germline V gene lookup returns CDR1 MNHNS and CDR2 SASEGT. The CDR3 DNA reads TGTGCCAGCAGTGAAGGGACTACGAGCTCCTACGAGCAGTACTTC. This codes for CASSEGTTSSYEQYF.

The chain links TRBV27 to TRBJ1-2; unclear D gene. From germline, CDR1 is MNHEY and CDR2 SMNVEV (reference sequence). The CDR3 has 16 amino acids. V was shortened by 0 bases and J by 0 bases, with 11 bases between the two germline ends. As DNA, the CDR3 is TGTGCCAGCAGTTTATCCCCGGGGAGCACTAACTATGGCTACACCTTC. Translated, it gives CASSLSPGSTNYGYTF.

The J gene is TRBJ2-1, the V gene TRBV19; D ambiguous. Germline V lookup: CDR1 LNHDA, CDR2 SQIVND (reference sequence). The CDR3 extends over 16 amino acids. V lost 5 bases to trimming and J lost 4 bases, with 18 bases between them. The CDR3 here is CASSPNKPDWYNEQFF. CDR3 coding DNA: TGTGCCAGTAGTCCGAACAAACCCGACTGGTACAATGAGCAGTTCTTC.